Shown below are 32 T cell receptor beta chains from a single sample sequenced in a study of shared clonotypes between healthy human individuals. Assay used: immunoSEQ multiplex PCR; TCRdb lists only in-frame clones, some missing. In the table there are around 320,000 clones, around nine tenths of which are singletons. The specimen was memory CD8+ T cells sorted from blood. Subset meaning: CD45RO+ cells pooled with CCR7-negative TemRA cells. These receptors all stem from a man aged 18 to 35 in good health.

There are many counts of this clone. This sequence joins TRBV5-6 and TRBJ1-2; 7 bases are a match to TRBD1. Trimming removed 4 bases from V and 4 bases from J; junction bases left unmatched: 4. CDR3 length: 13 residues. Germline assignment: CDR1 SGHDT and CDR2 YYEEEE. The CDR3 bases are TGTGCCAGCAGCCAAGGGACAGTCTATGGCTACACCTTC. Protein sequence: CASSQGTVYGYTF. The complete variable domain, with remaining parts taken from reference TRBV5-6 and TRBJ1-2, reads DAGVTQSPTHLIKTRGQQVTLRCSPKSGHDTVSWYQQALGQGPQFIFQYYEEEERQRGNFPDRFSGHQFPNYSSELNVNALLLGDSALYLCASSQGTVYGYTFGSGTRLTVV.

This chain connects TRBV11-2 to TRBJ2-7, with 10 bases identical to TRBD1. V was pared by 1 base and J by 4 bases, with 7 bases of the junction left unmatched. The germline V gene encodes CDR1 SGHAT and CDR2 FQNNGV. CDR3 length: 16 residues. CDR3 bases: TGTGCCAGCAGCTTAGGAGACAGGGGGCTTCGGTACGAGCAGTACTTC. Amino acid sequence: CASSLGDRGLRYEQYF.

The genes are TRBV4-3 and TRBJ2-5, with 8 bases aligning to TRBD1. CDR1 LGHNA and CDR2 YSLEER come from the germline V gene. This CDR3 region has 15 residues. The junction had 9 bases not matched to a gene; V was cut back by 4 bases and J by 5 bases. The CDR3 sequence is CASSPHRGRTETQYF. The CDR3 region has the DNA TGCGCCAGCAGCCCCCACAGGGGGAGAACGGAGACCCAGTACTTC.

The CDR3 nucleotides are TGTGCCATCAGTGACCCTACCTCGAACACTGAAGCTTTCTTT. It codes for CAISDPTSNTEAFF. The V call is TRBV10-3, the J call TRBJ1-1; D is undetermined. Germline assignment: CDR1 ENHRY and CDR2 SYGVKD. The CDR3 totals 14 residues. Trimming took off 3 bases at V and 1 base at J, with 9 bases between the two ends.

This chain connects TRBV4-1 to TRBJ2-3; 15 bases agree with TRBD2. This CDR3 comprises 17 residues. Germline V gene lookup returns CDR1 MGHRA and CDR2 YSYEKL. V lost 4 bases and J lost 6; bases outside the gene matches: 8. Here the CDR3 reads CASSPRTSGRALDTQYF. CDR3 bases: TGCGCCAGCAGCCCCCGGACTAGCGGGAGGGCCCTCGATACGCAGTATTTT.

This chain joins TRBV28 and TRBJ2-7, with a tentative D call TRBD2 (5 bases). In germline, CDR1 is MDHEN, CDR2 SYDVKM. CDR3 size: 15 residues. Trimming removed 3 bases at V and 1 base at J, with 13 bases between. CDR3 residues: CASSLVGVSSYEQYF. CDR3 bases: TGTGCCAGCAGTTTGGTCGGGGTGAGTTCCTACGAGCAGTACTTC. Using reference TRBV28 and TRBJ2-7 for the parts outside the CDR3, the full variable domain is DVKVTQSSRYLVKRTGEKVFLECVQDMDHENMFWYRQDPGLGLRLIYFSYDVKMKEKGDIPEGYSVSREKKERFSLILESASTNQTSMYLCASSLVGVSSYEQYFGPGTRLTVT.

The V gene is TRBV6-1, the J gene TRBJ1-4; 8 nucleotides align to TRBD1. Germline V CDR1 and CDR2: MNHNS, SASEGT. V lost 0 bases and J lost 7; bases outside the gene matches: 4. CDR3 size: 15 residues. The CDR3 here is CASSEAGQGSEKLFF. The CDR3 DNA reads TGTGCCAGCAGTGAAGCCGGACAGGGTAGTGAAAAACTGTTTTTT.

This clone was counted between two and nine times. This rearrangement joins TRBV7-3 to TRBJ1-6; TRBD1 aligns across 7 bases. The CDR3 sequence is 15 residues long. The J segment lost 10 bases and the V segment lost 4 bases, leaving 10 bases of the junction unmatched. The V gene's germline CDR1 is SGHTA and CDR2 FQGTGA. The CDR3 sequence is CASSSTGMVGSPLHF. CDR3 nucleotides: TGTGCCAGCAGCTCGACAGGGATGGTCGGGTCACCCCTCCACTTT.

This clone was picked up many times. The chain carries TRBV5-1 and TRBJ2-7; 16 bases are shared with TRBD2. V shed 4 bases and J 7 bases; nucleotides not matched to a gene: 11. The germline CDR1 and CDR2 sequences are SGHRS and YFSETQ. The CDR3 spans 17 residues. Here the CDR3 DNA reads TGCGCCAGCAGCCCCTCGGGACTAGCGGGAGGGGCCTGGGAGCAGTACTTC. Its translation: CASSPSGLAGGAWEQYF.

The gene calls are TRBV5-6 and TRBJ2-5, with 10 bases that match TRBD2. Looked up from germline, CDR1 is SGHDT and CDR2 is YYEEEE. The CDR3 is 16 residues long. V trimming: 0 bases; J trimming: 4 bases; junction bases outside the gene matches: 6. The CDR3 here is CASSLALAGVLETQYF. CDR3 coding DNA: TGTGCCAGCAGCTTGGCGCTAGCGGGAGTATTAGAGACCCAGTACTTC.

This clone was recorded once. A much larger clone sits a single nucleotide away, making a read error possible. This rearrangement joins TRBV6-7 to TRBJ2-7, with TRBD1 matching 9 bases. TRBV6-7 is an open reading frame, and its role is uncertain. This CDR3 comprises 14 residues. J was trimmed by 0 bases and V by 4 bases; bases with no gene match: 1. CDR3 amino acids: CASSSTGGSYEQYF. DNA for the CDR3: TGTGCCAGCAGTTCGACAGGGGGCTCCTACGAGCAGTACTTC.

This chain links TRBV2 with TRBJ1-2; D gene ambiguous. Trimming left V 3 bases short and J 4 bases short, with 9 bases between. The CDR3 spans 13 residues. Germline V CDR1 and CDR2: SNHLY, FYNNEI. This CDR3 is CASSDKGPYGYTF. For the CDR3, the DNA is TGTGCCAGCAGTGATAAGGGCCCCTATGGCTACACCTTC.

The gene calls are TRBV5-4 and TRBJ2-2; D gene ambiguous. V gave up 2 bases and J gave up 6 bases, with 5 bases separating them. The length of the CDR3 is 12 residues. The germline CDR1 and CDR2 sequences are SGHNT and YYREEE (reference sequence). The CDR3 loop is CASSFTPGELFF. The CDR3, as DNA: TGTGCCAGCAGCTTTACCCCCGGGGAGCTGTTTTTT.

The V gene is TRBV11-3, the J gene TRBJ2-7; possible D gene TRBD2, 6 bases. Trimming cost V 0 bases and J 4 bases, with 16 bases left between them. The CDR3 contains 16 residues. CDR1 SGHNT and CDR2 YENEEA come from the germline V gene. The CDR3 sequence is CASSLDRRERRYEQYF. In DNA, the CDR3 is TGTGCCAGCAGCTTAGATCGTCGGGAGAGGAGGTACGAGCAGTACTTC.

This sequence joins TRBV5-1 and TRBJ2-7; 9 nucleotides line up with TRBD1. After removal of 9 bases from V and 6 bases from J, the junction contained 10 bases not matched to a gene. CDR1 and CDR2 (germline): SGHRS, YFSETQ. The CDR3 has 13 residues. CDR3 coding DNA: TGCGCCACAGTACGGGACAGGGCCTTCGAGCAGTACTTC. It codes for CATVRDRAFEQYF.

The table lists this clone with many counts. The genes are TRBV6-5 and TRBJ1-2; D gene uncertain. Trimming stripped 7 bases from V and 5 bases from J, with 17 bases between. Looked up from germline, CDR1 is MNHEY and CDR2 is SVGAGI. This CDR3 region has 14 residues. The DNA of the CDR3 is TGTGCCAGCACCCCCGGGCCCACCCTTTATGGCTACACCTTC. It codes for CASTPGPTLYGYTF.

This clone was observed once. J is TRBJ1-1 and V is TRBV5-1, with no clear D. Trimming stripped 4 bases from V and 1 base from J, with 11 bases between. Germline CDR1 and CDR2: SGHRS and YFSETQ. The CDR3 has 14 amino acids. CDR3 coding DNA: TGCGCCAGCAGCCCGCAACCCAGGAACACTGAAGCTTTCTTT. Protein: CASSPQPRNTEAFF.

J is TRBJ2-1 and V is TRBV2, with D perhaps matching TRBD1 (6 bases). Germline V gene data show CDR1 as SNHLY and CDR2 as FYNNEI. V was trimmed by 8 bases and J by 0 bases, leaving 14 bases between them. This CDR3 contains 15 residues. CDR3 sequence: CASSWTASSYNEQFF. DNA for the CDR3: TGTGCCAGCTCATGGACAGCAAGCTCCTACAATGAGCAGTTCTTC.

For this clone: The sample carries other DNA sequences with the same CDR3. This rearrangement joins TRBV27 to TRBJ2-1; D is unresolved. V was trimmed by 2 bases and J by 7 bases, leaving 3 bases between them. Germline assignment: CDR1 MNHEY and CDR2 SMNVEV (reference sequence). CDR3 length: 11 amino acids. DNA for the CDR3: TGTGCCAGCAGTTTAGGGAATGAGCAGTTCTTC. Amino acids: CASSLGNEQFF.

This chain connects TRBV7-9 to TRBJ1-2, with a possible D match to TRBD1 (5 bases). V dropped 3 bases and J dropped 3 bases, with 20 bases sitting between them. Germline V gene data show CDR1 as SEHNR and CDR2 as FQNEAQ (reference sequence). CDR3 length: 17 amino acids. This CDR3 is CASSFQGDVFRDYGYTF. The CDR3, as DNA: TGTGCCAGCAGCTTTCAGGGTGACGTTTTTAGGGACTATGGCTACACCTTC.

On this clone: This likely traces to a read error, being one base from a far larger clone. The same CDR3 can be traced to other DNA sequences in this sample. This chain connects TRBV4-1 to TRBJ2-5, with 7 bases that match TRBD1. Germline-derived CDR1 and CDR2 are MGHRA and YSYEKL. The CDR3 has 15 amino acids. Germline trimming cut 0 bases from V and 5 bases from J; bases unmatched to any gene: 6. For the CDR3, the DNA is TGCGCCAGCAGCCAAGATCTAGGGGGCGGTGAGACCCAGTACTTC. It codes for CASSQDLGGGETQYF.

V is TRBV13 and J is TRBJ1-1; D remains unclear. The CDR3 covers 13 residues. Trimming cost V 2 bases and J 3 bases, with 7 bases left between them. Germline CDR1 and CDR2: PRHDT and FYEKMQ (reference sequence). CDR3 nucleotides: TGTGCCAGCAGCTTAATCTACCACACTGAAGCTTTCTTT. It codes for CASSLIYHTEAFF.

CDR3 bases: TGTGCCAGCAGTTCCACAGGGGGCACTGAAGCTTTCTTT. Amino acids: CASSSTGGTEAFF. This sequence joins TRBV6-4 and TRBJ1-1; 8 nucleotides match TRBD1. Trimming removed 5 bases from V and 4 bases from J; junction bases left unmatched: 3. Per germline, CDR1 MRHNA and CDR2 SNTAGT. The CDR3 sequence is 13 residues long.

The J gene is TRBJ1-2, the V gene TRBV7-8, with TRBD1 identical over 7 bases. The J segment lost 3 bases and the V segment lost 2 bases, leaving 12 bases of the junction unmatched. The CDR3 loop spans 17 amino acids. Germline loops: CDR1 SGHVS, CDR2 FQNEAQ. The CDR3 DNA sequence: TGTGCCAGCAGCTTAAGTTTTTTGAGGCAGGGGGACTATGGCTACACCTTC. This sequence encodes CASSLSFLRQGDYGYTF. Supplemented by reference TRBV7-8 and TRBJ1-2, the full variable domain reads GAGVSQSPRYKVAKRGQDVALRCDPISGHVSLFWYQQALGQGPEFLTYFQNEAQLDKSGLPSDRFFAERPEGSVSTLKIQRTQQEDSAVYLCASSLSFLRQGDYGYTFGSGTRLTVV.

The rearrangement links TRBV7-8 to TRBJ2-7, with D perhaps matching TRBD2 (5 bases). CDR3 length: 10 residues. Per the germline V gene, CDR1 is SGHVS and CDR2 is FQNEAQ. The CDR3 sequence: CASGLYEQYF. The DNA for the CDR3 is TGTGCAAGCGGACTTTACGAGCAGTACTTC.

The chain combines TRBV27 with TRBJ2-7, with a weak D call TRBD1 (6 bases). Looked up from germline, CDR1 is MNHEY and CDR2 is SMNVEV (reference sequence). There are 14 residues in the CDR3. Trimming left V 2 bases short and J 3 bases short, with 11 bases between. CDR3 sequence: CASSLNRQDYEQYF. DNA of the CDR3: TGTGCCAGCAGTTTAAATCGACAGGACTACGAGCAGTACTTC.

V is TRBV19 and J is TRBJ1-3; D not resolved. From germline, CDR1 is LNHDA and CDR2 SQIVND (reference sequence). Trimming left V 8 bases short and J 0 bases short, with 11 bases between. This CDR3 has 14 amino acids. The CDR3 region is CASGFRFSGNTIYF. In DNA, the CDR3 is TGTGCCAGTGGGTTTCGGTTCTCTGGAAACACCATATATTTT.

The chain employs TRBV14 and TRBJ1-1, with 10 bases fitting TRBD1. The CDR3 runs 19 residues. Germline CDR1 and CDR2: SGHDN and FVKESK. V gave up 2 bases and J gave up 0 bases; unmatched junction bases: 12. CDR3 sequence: CASSQTAGTGVFMNTEAFF. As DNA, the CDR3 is TGTGCCAGCAGCCAAACCGCCGGGACAGGGGTGTTTATGAACACTGAAGCTTTCTTT.

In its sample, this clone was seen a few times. The CDR3 sequence: CASSSGSNTGELFF. The CDR3 nucleotides read TGTGCCAGCAGTTCCGGATCTAACACCGGGGAGCTGTTTTTT. The genes are TRBV6-6 and TRBJ2-2; D is unclear. V was trimmed by 4 bases and J by 2 bases, leaving 8 bases between them. CDR1 and CDR2 (germline): MNHNY, SVGAGI (reference sequence). There are 14 residues in the CDR3.

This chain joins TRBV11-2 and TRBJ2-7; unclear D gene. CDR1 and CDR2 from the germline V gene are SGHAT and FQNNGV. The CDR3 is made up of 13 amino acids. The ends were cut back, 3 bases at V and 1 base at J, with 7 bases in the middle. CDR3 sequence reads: CASSFGQSYEQYF. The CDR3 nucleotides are TGTGCCAGCAGCTTTGGGCAGTCCTACGAGCAGTACTTC.

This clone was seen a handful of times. The CDR3 DNA follows: TGTGCCAGCAGTCCCCGTCCTCGGGGACTAACAGCTGGCACCGGGGAGCTGTTTTTT. Encoded protein: CASSPRPRGLTAGTGELFF. The chain recombines TRBV27 with TRBJ2-2; 7 bases fit TRBD2. Per the germline V gene, CDR1 is MNHEY and CDR2 is SMNVEV (reference sequence). CDR3 length equals 19 residues. With 5 bases clipped from V and 4 bases from J, the junction kept 19 bases outside the gene matches.

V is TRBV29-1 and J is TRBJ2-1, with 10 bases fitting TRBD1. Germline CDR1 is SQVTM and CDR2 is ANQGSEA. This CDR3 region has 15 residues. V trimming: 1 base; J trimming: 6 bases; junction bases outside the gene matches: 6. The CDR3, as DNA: TGCAGCGTTGAAGGGGGGGACAGGGGATTCAATGAGCAGTTCTTC. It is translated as CSVEGGDRGFNEQFF.